The present entry profiles one T cell receptor (beta chain) with its context. These data belong to a study of blood T cell repertoires in COVID-19. Looking at the study overall: Researchers got acute and convalescent COVID-19 samples from the United States, Italy and Spain. Sources were T cells, B-cell-depleted T cells, or PBMCs; the material itself was cDNA or gDNA.

As processed by the authors: Reference gene primer amplification gave estimated nucleated cell counts. Sequencing used immunoSEQ multiplex PCR; TCRdb keeps in-frame clones, though not all of them. V and J calls and clone size follow that table, whereas D and trimming were derived from the DNA. The sample yields approximately 190,000 clones, under 90% seen once. CDR3 length: 17 amino acids. V dropped 3 bases and J dropped 6; count of bases not matched to a gene: 17. Germline lookup yields CDR1 SNHLY and CDR2 FYNNEI. Sequencing was done on a sample of peripheral blood. This TCR was recovered from a man in his sixties with acute or convalescent COVID-19. V gene TRBV2 combines with J gene TRBJ2-7; 7 nucleotides agree with TRBD1. The CDR3 is CASSDPSTYRGRGEQYF. Written as DNA, the CDR3 is TGTGCCAGCAGTGACCCCTCCACATACAGGGGCCGGGGCGAGCAGTACTTC.